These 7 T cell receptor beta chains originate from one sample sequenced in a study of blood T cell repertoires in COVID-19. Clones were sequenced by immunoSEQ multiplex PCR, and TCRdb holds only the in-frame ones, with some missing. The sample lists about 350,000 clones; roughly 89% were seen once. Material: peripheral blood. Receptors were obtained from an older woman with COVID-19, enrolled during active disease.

The CDR3 sequence: CATFSSGGVTGELFF. CDR3 DNA sequence: TGTGCCACCTTCTCTAGCGGGGGGGTGACCGGGGAGCTGTTTTTT. The chain is built from TRBV28 and TRBJ2-2; TRBD2 aligns across 12 bases. With V trimmed by 10 bases and J by 5 bases, 8 bases remained unmatched. The CDR3 spans 15 residues. CDR1 MDHEN and CDR2 SYDVKM come from the germline V gene. Complete variable domain (other parts from reference TRBV28 and TRBJ2-2): DVKVTQSSRYLVKRTGEKVFLECVQDMDHENMFWYRQDPGLGLRLIYFSYDVKMKEKGDIPEGYSVSREKKERFSLILESASTNQTSMYLCATFSSGGVTGELFFGEGSRLTVL.

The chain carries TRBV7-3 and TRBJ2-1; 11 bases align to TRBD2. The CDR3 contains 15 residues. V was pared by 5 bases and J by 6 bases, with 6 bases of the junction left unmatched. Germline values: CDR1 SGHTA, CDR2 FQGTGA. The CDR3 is CASSASGTSGNEQFF. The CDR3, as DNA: TGTGCCAGCAGCGCTTCCGGGACTAGCGGCAATGAGCAGTTCTTC.

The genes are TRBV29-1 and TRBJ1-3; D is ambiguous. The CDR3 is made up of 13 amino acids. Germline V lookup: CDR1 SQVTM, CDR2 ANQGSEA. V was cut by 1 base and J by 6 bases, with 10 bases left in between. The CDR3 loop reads CSVEAGSKNTIYF. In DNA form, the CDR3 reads TGCAGCGTTGAAGCGGGATCAAAAAACACCATATATTTT.

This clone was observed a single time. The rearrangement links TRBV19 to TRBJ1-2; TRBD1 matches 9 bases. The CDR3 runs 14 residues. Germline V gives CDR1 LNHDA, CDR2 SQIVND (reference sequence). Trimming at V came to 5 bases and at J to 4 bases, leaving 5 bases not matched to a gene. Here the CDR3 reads CASSRDRDPYGYTF. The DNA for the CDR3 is TGTGCCAGTAGTCGGGACAGGGACCCCTATGGCTACACCTTC.

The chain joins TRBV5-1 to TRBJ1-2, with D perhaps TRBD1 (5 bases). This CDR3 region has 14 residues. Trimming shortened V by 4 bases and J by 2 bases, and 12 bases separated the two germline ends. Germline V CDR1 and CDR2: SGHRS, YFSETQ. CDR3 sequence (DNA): TGCGCCAGCAGCGCCGGGACTCCAAACTATGGCTACACCTTC. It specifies CASSAGTPNYGYTF.

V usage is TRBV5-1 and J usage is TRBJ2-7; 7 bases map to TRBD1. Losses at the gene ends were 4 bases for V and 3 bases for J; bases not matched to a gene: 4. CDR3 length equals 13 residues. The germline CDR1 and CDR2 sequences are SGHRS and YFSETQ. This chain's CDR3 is CASSPRQGYEQYF. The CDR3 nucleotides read TGCGCCAGCAGCCCCCGACAGGGCTACGAGCAGTACTTC.

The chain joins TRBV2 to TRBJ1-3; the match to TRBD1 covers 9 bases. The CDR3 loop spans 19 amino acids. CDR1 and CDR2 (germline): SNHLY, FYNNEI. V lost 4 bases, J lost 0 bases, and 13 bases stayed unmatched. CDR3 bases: TGTGCCAGCAGTGTAATAAGGAGACAGGGGGTTCGCTCTGGAAACACCATATATTTT. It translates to CASSVIRRQGVRSGNTIYF.